This paragraph reports one T cell receptor (beta chain). The ends were cut back, 3 bases at V and 7 bases at J, with 13 bases in the middle. This CDR3 contains 14 residues. Germline V gene sequence: CDR1 SNHLY, CDR2 FYNNEI. Libraries were prepared by immunoSEQ multiplex PCR; TCRdb keeps only in-frame clonotypes and omits some of them. The sample carries hundreds of thousands of clones, approximately 88% recorded once. Stated treatment: approximately 18 received Ad26.COV2.S at low or high dose, single or two shots; 5 received placebo; per-sample allocation not given. Day 63 after the first injection of vaccine or placebo was the sampling time. Ad26.COV2.S expressed prefusion-stabilized spike from the original Wuhan strain. The source of the sample is a study of Ad26.COV2.S vaccination and SARS-CoV-2 variants.

The specimen comprised peripheral blood, sampled in a trial of Ad26.COV2.S vaccine versus placebo. This chain uses TRBV2 with TRBJ1-5; D might be TRBD1 (5 bases). The receptor's source is a person between 18 and 59 years old who received the Ad26.COV2.S COVID-19 vaccine or a placebo. In DNA form, the CDR3 reads TGTGCCAGCAGTGACGACGGGGCGGGGCAGCCCCAGCATTTT. Translating gives CASSDDGAGQPQHF.